This TCR beta chain was observed in a study of PD-1 blockade in classical Hodgkin lymphoma. Study-level findings and limits: CD4+ TCR diversity rose significantly by C4D1, and CD8+ TCR diversity did not. It was reported that newly diagnosed patients had less baseline TCR diversity than healthy donors.

Method: immunoSEQ multiplex PCR; TCRdb's copy keeps in-frame clones and lacks some. The data show approximately 99,000 clones, with roughly 79% seen just once and approximately 15% held by the top ten. On this clone: No antigen is known for it.

In every patient, relapse followed autologous stem cell transplantation, while exposure to brentuximab vedotin differed. CDR1 is DFQATT, CDR2 SNEGSKA, per germline (reference sequence). With 7 bases removed from V and 4 bases from J, the gap between germline ends came to 8 bases. The CDR3 runs to 11 residues. Here the sequenced sample was peripheral blood mononuclear cells (PBMCs), taken before the second cycle of nivolumab. The chain carries TRBV20-1 and TRBJ2-1; a weak D match, TRBD1 (5 bases). The clonotype originates from a human donor with classical Hodgkin lymphoma. CDR3 sequence reads: CSGDSYNEQFF. The DNA for the CDR3 is TGCAGTGGTGACAGTTACAATGAGCAGTTCTTC.